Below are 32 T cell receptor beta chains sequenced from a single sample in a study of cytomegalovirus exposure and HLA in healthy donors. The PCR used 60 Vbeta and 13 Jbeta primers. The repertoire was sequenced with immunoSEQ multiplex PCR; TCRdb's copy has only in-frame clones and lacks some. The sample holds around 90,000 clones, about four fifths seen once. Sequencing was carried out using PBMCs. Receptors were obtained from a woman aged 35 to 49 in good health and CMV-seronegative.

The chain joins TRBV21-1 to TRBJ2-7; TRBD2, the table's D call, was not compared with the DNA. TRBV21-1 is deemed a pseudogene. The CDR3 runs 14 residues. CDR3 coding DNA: TGTGCCAGCGGCCGTAACTACAAGTCCTACGAGCAGTACTTC. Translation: CASGRNYKSYEQYF.

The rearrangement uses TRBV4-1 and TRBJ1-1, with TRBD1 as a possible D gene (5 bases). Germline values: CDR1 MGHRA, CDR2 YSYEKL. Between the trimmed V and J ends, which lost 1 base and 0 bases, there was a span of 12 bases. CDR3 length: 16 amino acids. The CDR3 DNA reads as TGCGCCAGCAGCCAAGCTACAGGTCCACTGAACACTGAAGCTTTCTTT. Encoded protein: CASSQATGPLNTEAFF.

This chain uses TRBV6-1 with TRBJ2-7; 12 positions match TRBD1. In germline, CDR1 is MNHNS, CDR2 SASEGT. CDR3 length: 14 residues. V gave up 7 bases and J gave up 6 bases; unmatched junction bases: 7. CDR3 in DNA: TGTGCCAGCAACCGGGACAGGGGGCCTAGCGAGCAGTACTTC. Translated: CASNRDRGPSEQYF.

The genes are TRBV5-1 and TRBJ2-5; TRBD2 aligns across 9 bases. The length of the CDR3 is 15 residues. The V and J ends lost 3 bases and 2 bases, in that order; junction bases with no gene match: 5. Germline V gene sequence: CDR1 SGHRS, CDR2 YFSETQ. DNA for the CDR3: TGCGCCAGCAGCTCCCTAGCGGGGCCGCAAGAGACCCAGTACTTC. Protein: CASSSLAGPQETQYF.

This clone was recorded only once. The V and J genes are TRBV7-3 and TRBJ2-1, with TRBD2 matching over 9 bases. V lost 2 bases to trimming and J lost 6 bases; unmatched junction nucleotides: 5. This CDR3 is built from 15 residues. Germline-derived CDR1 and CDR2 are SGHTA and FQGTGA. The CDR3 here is CASSLEGLASNEQFF. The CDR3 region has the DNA TGTGCCAGCAGCTTAGAGGGACTAGCCTCCAATGAGCAGTTCTTC.

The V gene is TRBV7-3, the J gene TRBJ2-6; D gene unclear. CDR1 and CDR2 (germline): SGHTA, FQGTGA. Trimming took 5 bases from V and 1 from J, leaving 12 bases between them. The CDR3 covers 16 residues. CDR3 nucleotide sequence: TGTGCCAGCAGCCTATCCCCTCGGTCTGGGGCCAACGTCCTGACTTTC. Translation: CASSLSPRSGANVLTF.

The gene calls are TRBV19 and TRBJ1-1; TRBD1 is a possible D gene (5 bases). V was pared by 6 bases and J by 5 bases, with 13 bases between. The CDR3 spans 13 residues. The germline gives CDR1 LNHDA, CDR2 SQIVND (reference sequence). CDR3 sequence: CASSLAGGTEAFF. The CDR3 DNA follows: TGTGCCAGTAGCTTAGCTGGGGGGACTGAAGCTTTCTTT. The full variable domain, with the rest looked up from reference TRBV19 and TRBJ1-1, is DGGITQSPKYLFRKEGQNVTLSCEQNLNHDAMYWYRQDPGQGLRLIYYSQIVNDFQKGDIAEGYSVSREKKESFPLTVTSAQKNPTAFYLCASSLAGGTEAFFGQGTRLTVV.

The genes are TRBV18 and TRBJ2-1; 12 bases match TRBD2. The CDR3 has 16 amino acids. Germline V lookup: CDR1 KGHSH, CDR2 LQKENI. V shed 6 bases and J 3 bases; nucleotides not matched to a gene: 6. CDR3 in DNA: TGTGCCAGCTCGTCGACTAGCGGGAGAGGCTACAATGAGCAGTTCTTC. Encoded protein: CASSSTSGRGYNEQFF.

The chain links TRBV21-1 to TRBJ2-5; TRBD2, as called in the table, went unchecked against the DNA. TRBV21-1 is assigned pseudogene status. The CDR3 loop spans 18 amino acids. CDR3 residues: CASSKGSALALLLGTQYF. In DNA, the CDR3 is TGTGCCAGCAGCAAAGGAAGCGCGCTAGCTCTGCTTTTGGGGACCCAGTACTTC.

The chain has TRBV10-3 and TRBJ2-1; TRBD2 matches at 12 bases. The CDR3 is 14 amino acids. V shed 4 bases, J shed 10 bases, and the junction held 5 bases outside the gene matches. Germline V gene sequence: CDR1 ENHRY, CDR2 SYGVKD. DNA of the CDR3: TGTGCCATCAGTGGACTAGCGGGAGAAAGCGAGCAGTTCTTC. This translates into CAISGLAGESEQFF.

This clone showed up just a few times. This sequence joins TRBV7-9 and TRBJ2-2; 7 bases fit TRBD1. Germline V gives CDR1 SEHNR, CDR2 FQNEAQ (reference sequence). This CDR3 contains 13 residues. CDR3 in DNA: TGTGCGCCACAGGGGCCAAACACCGGGGAGCTGTTTTTT. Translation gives CAPQGPNTGELFF.

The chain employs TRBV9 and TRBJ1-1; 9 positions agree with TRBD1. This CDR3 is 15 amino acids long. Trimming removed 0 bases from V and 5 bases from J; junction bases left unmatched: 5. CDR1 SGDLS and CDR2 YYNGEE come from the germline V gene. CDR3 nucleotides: TGTGCCAGCAGCGTAGTAACAGGGGGCATGACTGAAGCTTTCTTT. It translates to CASSVVTGGMTEAFF.

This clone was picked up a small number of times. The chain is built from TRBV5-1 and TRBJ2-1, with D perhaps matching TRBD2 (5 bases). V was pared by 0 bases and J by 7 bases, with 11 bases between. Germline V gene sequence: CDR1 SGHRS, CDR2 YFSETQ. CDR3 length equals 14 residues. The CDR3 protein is CASSLGPSGNEQFF. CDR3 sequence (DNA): TGCGCCAGCAGCTTGGGCCCCTCGGGGAATGAGCAGTTCTTC.

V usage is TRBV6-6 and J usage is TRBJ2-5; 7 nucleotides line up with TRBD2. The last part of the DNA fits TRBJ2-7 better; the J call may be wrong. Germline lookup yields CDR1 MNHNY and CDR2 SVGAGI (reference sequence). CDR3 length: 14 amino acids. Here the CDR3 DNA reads TGTGCCAGCAGTTACCGGGGGGACCCCTACGAGCAGTACTTC. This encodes CASSYRGDPYEQYF.

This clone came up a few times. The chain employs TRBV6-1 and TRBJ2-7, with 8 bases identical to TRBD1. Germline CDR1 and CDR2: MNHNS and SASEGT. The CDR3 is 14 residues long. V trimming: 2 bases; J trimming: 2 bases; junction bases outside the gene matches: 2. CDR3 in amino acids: CASSEQGAPYEQYF. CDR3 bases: TGTGCCAGCAGTGAACAGGGGGCCCCCTACGAGCAGTACTTC.

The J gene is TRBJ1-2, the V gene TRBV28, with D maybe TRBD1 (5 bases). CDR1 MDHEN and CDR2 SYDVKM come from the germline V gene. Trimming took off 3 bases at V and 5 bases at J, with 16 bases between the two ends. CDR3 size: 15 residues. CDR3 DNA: TGTGCCAGCAGTTTCGGGGGACTGAAGAGTTATGGCTACACCTTC. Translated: CASSFGGLKSYGYTF.

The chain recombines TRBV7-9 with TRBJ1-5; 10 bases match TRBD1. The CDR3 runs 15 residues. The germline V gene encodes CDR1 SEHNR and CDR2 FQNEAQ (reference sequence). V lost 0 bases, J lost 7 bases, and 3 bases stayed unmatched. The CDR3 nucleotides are TGTGCCAGCAGCTTAGCTGGGGACAGGGGACAGCCCCAGCATTTT. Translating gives CASSLAGDRGQPQHF.

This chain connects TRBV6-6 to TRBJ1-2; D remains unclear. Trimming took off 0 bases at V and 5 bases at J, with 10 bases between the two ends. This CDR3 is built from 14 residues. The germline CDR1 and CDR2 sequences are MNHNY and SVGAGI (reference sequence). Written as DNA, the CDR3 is TGTGCCAGCAGTTACTCGAGGGCAGCGTATGGCTACACCTTC. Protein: CASSYSRAAYGYTF.

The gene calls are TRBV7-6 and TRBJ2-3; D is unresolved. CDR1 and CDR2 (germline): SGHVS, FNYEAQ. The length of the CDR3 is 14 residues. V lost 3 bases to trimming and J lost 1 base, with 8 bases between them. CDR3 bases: TGTGCCAGCAGCTTTTCTCAGGGCACAGATACGCAGTATTTT. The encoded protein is CASSFSQGTDTQYF.

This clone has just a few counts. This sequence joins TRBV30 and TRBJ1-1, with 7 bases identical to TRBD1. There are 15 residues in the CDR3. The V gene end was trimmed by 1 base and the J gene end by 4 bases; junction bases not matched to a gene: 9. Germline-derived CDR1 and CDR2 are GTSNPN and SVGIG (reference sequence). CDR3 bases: TGTGCCTGGAGTGCAAAGGGACAGCTGACCACTGAAGCTTTCTTT. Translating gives CAWSAKGQLTTEAFF.

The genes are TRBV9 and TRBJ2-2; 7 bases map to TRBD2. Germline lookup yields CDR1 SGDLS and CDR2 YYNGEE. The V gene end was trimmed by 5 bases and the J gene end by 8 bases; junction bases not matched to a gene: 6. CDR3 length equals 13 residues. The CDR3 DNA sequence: TGTGCCAGCAGTCGCGGGAGCCCTGGGGAGCTGTTTTTT. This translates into CASSRGSPGELFF.

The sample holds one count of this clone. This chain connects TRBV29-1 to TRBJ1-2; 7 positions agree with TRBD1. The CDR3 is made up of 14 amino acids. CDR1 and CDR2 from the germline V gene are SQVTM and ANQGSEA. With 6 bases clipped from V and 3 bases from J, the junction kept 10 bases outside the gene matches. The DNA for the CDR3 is TGCAGCGTCCCCCAGCAGGGGGTGTACTATGGCTACACCTTC. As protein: CSVPQQGVYYGYTF.

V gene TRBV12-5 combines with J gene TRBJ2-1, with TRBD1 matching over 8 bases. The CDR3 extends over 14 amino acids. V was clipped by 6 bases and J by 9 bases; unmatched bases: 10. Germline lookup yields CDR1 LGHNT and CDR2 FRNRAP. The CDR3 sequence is CASGTGQEGGEQFF. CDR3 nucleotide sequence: TGTGCTAGTGGAACGGGACAGGAAGGAGGTGAGCAGTTCTTC. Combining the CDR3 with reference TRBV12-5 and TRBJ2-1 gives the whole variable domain DARVTQTPRHKVTEMGQEVTMRCQPILGHNTVFWYRQTMMQGLELLAYFRNRAPLDDSGMPKDRFSAEMPDATLATLKIQPSEPRDSAVYFCASGTGQEGGEQFFGPGTRLTVL.

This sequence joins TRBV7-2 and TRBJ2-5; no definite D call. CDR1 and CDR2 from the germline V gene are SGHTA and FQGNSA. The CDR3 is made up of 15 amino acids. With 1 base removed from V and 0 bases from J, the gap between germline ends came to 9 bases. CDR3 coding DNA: TGTGCCAGCAGCTTAGGCGGCGGTCACCAAGAGACCCAGTACTTC. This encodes CASSLGGGHQETQYF. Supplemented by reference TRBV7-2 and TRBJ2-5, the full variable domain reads GAGVSQSPSNKVTEKGKDVELRCDPISGHTALYWYRQSLGQGLEFLIYFQGNSAPDKSGLPSDRFSAERTGGSVSTLTIQRTQQEDSAVYLCASSLGGGHQETQYFGPGTRLLVL.

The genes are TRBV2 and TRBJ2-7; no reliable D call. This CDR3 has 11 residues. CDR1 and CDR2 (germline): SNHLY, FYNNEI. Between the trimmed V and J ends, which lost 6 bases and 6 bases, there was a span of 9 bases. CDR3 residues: CASRLRGEQYF. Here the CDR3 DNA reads TGTGCCAGCAGGCTCCGCGGCGAGCAGTACTTC.

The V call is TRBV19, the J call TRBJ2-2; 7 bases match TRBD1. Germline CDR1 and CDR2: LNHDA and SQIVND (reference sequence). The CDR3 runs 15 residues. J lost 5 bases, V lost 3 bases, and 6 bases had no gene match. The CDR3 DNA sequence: TGTGCCAGTAGTATCGCGACAGGGATTACCGGGGAGCTGTTTTTT. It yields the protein CASSIATGITGELFF.

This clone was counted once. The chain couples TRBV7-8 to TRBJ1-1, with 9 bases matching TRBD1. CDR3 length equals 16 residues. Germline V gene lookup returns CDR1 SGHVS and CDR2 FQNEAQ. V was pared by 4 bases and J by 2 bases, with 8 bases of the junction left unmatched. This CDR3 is CASSSTGTGQNTEAFF. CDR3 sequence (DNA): TGTGCCAGCAGCTCGACCGGGACAGGGCAAAACACTGAAGCTTTCTTT.

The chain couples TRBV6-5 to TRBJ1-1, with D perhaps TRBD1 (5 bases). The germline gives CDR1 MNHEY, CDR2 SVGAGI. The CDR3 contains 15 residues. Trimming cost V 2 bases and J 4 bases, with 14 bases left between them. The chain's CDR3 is CASSYVGLSGTEAFF. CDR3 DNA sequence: TGTGCCAGCAGTTACGTGGGACTTTCTGGCACTGAAGCTTTCTTT.

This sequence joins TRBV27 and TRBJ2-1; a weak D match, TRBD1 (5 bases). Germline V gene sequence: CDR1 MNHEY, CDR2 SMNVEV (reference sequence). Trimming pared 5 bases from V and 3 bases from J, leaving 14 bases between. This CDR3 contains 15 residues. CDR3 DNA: TGTGCCAGCAGTCCCCGTCAGGGTTTCTACAATGAGCAGTTCTTC. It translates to CASSPRQGFYNEQFF.

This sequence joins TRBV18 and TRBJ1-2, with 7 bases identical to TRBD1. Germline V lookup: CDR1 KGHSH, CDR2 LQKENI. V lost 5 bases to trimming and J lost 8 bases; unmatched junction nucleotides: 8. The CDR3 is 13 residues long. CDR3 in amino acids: CASSSSTGQGYTF. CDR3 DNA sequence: TGTGCCAGCTCATCTTCGACAGGGCAAGGCTACACCTTC.

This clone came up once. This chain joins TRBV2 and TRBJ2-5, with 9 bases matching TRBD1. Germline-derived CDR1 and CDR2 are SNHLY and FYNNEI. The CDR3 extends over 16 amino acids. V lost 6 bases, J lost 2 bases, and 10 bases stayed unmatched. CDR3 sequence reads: CASRRDRAGVQETQYF. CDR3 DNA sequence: TGTGCCAGCAGAAGGGACAGGGCTGGAGTGCAAGAGACCCAGTACTTC. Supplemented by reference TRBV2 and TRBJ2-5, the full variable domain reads EPEVTQTPSHQVTQMGQEVILRCVPISNHLYFYWYRQILGQKVEFLVSFYNNEISEKSEIFDDQFSVERPDGSNFTLKIRSTKLEDSAMYFCASRRDRAGVQETQYFGPGTRLLVL.

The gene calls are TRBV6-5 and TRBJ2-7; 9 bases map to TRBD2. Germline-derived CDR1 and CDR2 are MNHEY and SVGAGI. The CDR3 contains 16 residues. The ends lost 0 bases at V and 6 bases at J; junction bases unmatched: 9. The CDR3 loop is CASSYSSAGGWGEQYF. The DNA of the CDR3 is TGTGCCAGCAGTTACTCGAGTGCGGGAGGGTGGGGCGAGCAGTACTTC.